This TCR beta chain was identified during a study of blood T cell repertoires in COVID-19. Overall study context: Sites across the United States, Italy and Spain contributed samples from acute and convalescent COVID-19.

Trimming cost V 6 bases and J 7 bases, with 13 bases left between them. The V gene's germline CDR1 is SQVTM and CDR2 ANQGSEA. This CDR3 comprises 13 residues. Repertoires were generated with immunoSEQ multiplex PCR, while TCRdb's copy carries only in-frame clones and drops some. The repertoire holds around 180,000 clones, with roughly 81% as singletons. This sequence joins TRBV29-1 and TRBJ1-6; possible D gene TRBD1, 5 bases. Sequencing was done on a sample of peripheral blood. The sequence derives from a woman older than 75 with COVID-19, enrolled during active disease. The CDR3 DNA reads TGCAGCGTGGGGGACGGGGGAAATTCACCCCTCCACTTT. Amino acid sequence: CSVGDGGNSPLHF.